This is a list of T cell receptor beta chains from one sample in a study of a mutant IDH1 vaccine in newly diagnosed glioma. Sequencing used immunoSEQ multiplex PCR; TCRdb keeps in-frame clones, though not all of them. This table has about 40,000 clones, approximately 89% appearing once. No antigens are known for them. The sequencing used PBMCs, collected from a glioma patient whose treatment included an IDH1 peptide vaccine. All receptors derive from a man aged 50 or older with glioma. CDR3s include the opening cysteine and the closing phenylalanine or tryptophan. The order of the fields is J gene, clone size, D gene, V gene, CDR3 protein, CDR3 DNA. D genes are given only for firm matches. Rows may omit the clone size; those that give it use once, few, many or a size class.

j_call: TRBJ2-1
clone_size: -
d_call: -
v_call: TRBV2
cdr3_aa: CASSGERREQFF
cdr3_nt: TGTGCCAGCAGTGGTGAACGGCGCGAGCAGTTCTTC

j_call: TRBJ1-6
clone_size: once
d_call: TRBD1
v_call: TRBV5-6
cdr3_aa: CASSRGQAPLHF
cdr3_nt: TGTGCCAGCAGCCGGGGACAGGCACCCCTCCACTTT

j_call: TRBJ1-2
clone_size: -
d_call: -
v_call: TRBV7-9
cdr3_aa: CAITRVVYGYTF
cdr3_nt: TGTGCCATCACTAGGGTAGTCTATGGCTACACCTTC

j_call: TRBJ1-5
clone_size: -
d_call: -
v_call: TRBV15
cdr3_aa: CATSPRDISGQPQHF
cdr3_nt: TGTGCCACCAGCCCCCGGGACATATCAGGCCAGCCCCAGCATTTT

j_call: TRBJ1-4
clone_size: -
d_call: -
v_call: TRBV7-9
cdr3_aa: CASTNAEGYREKLFF
cdr3_nt: TGTGCCAGCACCAACGCCGAAGGTTATAGGGAAAAACTGTTTTTT

j_call: TRBJ1-6
clone_size: once
d_call: -
v_call: TRBV2
cdr3_aa: CASSLAGDNSPLHF
cdr3_nt: TGTGCCAGCAGTCTAGCTGGCGATAATTCACCCCTCCACTTT

j_call: TRBJ1-4
clone_size: -
d_call: -
v_call: TRBV19
cdr3_aa: CASSHRRSELFF
cdr3_nt: TGTGCCAGTAGCCATAGACGTAGCGAACTGTTTTTT

j_call: TRBJ2-7
clone_size: few
d_call: -
v_call: TRBV6-5
cdr3_aa: CASSTPRRVKEQYF
cdr3_nt: TGTGCCAGCAGCACCCCTAGACGGGTTAAAGAGCAGTACTTC

j_call: TRBJ2-5
clone_size: -
d_call: -
v_call: TRBV30
cdr3_aa: CAWSVGAAPGETQYF
cdr3_nt: TGTGCCTGGAGTGTAGGCGCGGCGCCGGGGGAGACCCAGTACTTC

j_call: TRBJ1-3
clone_size: -
d_call: TRBD1
v_call: TRBV10-3
cdr3_aa: CAISERQGAFSGNTIYF
cdr3_nt: TGTGCCATCAGTGAGCGACAGGGGGCATTTTCTGGAAACACCATATATTTT

j_call: TRBJ2-1
clone_size: -
d_call: -
v_call: TRBV5-6
cdr3_aa: CASSLVKKEFF
cdr3_nt: TGTGCCAGCAGCTTGGTAAAAAAAGAGTTCTTC

j_call: TRBJ1-2
clone_size: few
d_call: TRBD1
v_call: TRBV19
cdr3_aa: CASKITGQGFYGYTF
cdr3_nt: TGTGCCAGTAAGATCACTGGACAGGGCTTCTATGGCTACACCTTC

j_call: TRBJ1-6
clone_size: -
d_call: -
v_call: TRBV27
cdr3_aa: CASSLTGEGSPLHF
cdr3_nt: TGTGCCAGCAGTTTGACGGGGGAGGGATCACCCCTCCACTTT

j_call: TRBJ2-3
clone_size: -
d_call: TRBD1
v_call: TRBV18
cdr3_aa: CASSPQGASTDTQYF
cdr3_nt: TGTGCCAGCTCACCACAGGGGGCTAGCACAGATACGCAGTATTTT

j_call: TRBJ2-3
clone_size: -
d_call: TRBD1
v_call: TRBV4-3
cdr3_aa: CASSQDIETGIDTQYF
cdr3_nt: TGCGCCAGCAGCCAAGATATCGAGACAGGGATAGATACGCAGTATTTT

j_call: TRBJ1-1
clone_size: -
d_call: -
v_call: TRBV5-5
cdr3_aa: CASSSRGVLETEAFF
cdr3_nt: TGTGCCAGCAGCTCGCGGGGGGTCCTAGAAACTGAAGCTTTCTTT

j_call: TRBJ2-1
clone_size: -
d_call: -
v_call: TRBV6-5
cdr3_aa: CASRRGSNEQFF
cdr3_nt: TGTGCCAGCAGGAGAGGGTCGAATGAGCAGTTCTTC

j_call: TRBJ1-2
clone_size: -
d_call: -
v_call: TRBV29-1
cdr3_aa: CSVEPGQNYGYTF
cdr3_nt: TGCAGCGTTGAACCAGGACAGAACTATGGCTACACCTTC

j_call: TRBJ2-1
clone_size: -
d_call: TRBD2
v_call: TRBV11-2
cdr3_aa: CASSHGGRVGNEQFF
cdr3_nt: TGTGCCAGCAGCCACGGAGGGAGGGTAGGTAATGAGCAGTTCTTC

j_call: TRBJ2-7
clone_size: -
d_call: TRBD2
v_call: TRBV15
cdr3_aa: CATSRRGASGSHEQYF
cdr3_nt: TGTGCCACCAGCAGACGCGGGGCTAGCGGGAGTCACGAGCAGTACTTC

j_call: TRBJ1-2
clone_size: -
d_call: -
v_call: TRBV7-6
cdr3_aa: CASSLNSGGEGYTF
cdr3_nt: TGTGCCAGCAGCTTAAATTCCGGGGGGGAGGGCTACACCTTC

j_call: TRBJ2-7
clone_size: -
d_call: TRBD2
v_call: TRBV2
cdr3_aa: CASSDLAGDHEQYF
cdr3_nt: TGTGCCAGCAGTGATCTAGCGGGAGATCACGAGCAGTACTTC

j_call: TRBJ2-3
clone_size: once
d_call: -
v_call: TRBV6-6
cdr3_aa: CASSPRTDTQYF
cdr3_nt: TGTGCCAGCAGCCCCCGCACAGATACGCAGTATTTT

j_call: TRBJ1-5
clone_size: -
d_call: -
v_call: TRBV2
cdr3_aa: CASGLMDSTSNQPQHF
cdr3_nt: TGTGCCAGCGGCCTAATGGACAGTACGAGCAATCAGCCCCAGCATTTT

j_call: TRBJ1-5
clone_size: -
d_call: -
v_call: TRBV19
cdr3_aa: CASSGGAGQPQHF
cdr3_nt: TGTGCCAGTAGCGGGGGCGCGGGACAGCCCCAGCATTTT

j_call: TRBJ2-4
clone_size: once
d_call: -
v_call: TRBV14
cdr3_aa: CASSQGQPSVIHPWNF
cdr3_nt: TGTGCCAGCAGCCAAGGACAGCCTAGCGTGATCCATCCATGGAACTTC

j_call: TRBJ2-7
clone_size: few
d_call: TRBD2
v_call: TRBV4-3
cdr3_aa: CASSQDQTSGGKTF
cdr3_nt: TGCGCCAGCAGCCAAGATCAAACTAGCGGGGGGAAAACCTTC

j_call: TRBJ2-3
clone_size: -
d_call: -
v_call: TRBV11-2
cdr3_aa: CASSLLTGVSDTQYF
cdr3_nt: TGTGCCAGCAGCTTATTAACGGGAGTGTCCGATACGCAGTATTTT

j_call: TRBJ2-3
clone_size: -
d_call: TRBD2
v_call: TRBV5-1
cdr3_aa: CASSLGAGGPIDTQYF
cdr3_nt: TGCGCCAGCAGCTTGGGAGCGGGAGGGCCCATAGATACGCAGTATTTT

j_call: TRBJ1-6
clone_size: -
d_call: -
v_call: TRBV5-6
cdr3_aa: CASSPGHRRGSPLHF
cdr3_nt: TGTGCCAGCAGTCCCGGGCACCGACGTGGTTCACCCCTCCACTTT

j_call: TRBJ2-1
clone_size: -
d_call: -
v_call: TRBV21-1
cdr3_aa: CASSKKTSPLYNEQFF
cdr3_nt: TGTGCCAGCAGCAAAAAAACTAGCCCGCTCTACAATGAGCAGTTCTTC

j_call: TRBJ1-1
clone_size: -
d_call: -
v_call: TRBV7-2
cdr3_aa: CASSLMSRMNTEAFF
cdr3_nt: TGTGCCAGCAGCTTAATGAGTAGGATGAACACTGAAGCTTTCTTT

j_call: TRBJ2-7
clone_size: -
d_call: -
v_call: TRBV6-6
cdr3_aa: CASSWDEVLDYEQYF
cdr3_nt: TGTGCCAGCAGTTGGGACGAGGTACTTGACTACGAGCAGTACTTC

j_call: TRBJ2-3
clone_size: -
d_call: TRBD1
v_call: TRBV25-1
cdr3_aa: CASSDLRDRGLRDTQYF
cdr3_nt: TGTGCCAGCAGTGACCTACGGGACAGGGGGCTTAGAGATACGCAGTATTTT

j_call: TRBJ1-2
clone_size: few
d_call: -
v_call: TRBV7-9
cdr3_aa: CASSLRTHEGYTF
cdr3_nt: TGTGCCAGCAGCTTAAGGACACACGAAGGCTACACCTTC

j_call: TRBJ1-1
clone_size: -
d_call: -
v_call: TRBV20-1
cdr3_aa: CSAKLQVEAFF
cdr3_nt: TGCAGTGCTAAGCTACAGGTTGAAGCTTTCTTT

j_call: TRBJ1-2
clone_size: -
d_call: -
v_call: TRBV7-6
cdr3_aa: CASSPRLEVNYGYTF
cdr3_nt: TGTGCCAGCAGCCCGAGACTAGAAGTGAACTATGGCTACACCTTC

j_call: TRBJ1-2
clone_size: -
d_call: TRBD1
v_call: TRBV25-1
cdr3_aa: CASSEGQGYNYGYTF
cdr3_nt: TGTGCCAGCAGTGAGGGACAGGGGTATAACTATGGCTACACCTTC

j_call: TRBJ1-2
clone_size: -
d_call: TRBD1
v_call: TRBV28
cdr3_aa: CASSHRGRGYGYTF
cdr3_nt: TGTGCCAGCAGTCACAGGGGCCGGGGGTATGGCTACACCTTC

j_call: TRBJ1-1
clone_size: -
d_call: TRBD1
v_call: TRBV14
cdr3_aa: CASSPRTGVYTEAFF
cdr3_nt: TGTGCCAGCAGCCCCCGGACAGGGGTTTACACTGAAGCTTTCTTT

j_call: TRBJ2-5
clone_size: -
d_call: TRBD2
v_call: TRBV10-3
cdr3_aa: CAISESPLADQETQYF
cdr3_nt: TGTGCCATCAGTGAGTCCCCACTAGCGGACCAAGAGACCCAGTACTTC

j_call: TRBJ2-3
clone_size: -
d_call: -
v_call: TRBV5-1
cdr3_aa: CASSSGRTSTDTQYF
cdr3_nt: TGCGCCAGCAGCTCGGGACGGACTAGCACAGATACGCAGTATTTT